These 30 T cell receptor beta chains were sequenced from one sample in a study of blood T cells in healthy people across ages. The use of a sample-barcoded 5' primer and a J-beta primer mix characterized a second PCR of 7 to 11 cycles. TCRdb redid the calling of the 5' RACE reads with MiXCR, one entry per CDR3 protein. The sample comprises about 1.1 million distinct CDR3 sequences, roughly two fifths of which are singletons, and around 12% rests with the top ten. Sequencing input: blood. These receptors all stem from a man between 18 and 29 years old in good health.

This clonotype occurred many times. V and J are TRBV6-6 and TRBJ2-1; 7 bases line up with TRBD2. CDR1 is MNHNY, CDR2 SVGAGI, per germline (reference sequence). The trim removed 2 bases at V and 8 bases at J, leaving 0 bases unmatched. This CDR3 comprises 12 residues. The CDR3 region is CASSYAGDEQFF. CDR3 bases: TGTGCCAGCAGTTACGCGGGGGATGAGCAGTTCTTC.

This clonotype was seen ten or more times. V gene TRBV29-1 combines with J gene TRBJ1-2, with no clear D. V was pared by 3 bases and J by 4 bases, with 15 bases between. From germline, CDR1 is SQVTM and CDR2 ANQGSEA. The CDR3 has 14 residues. For the CDR3, the DNA is TGCAGCGTTGAGTTGATGGTCGAAACCTATGGCTACACCTTC. Translation: CSVELMVETYGYTF.

This rearrangement joins TRBV5-1 to TRBJ1-4, with D unresolved. V was pared by 4 bases and J by 12 bases, with 13 bases between. The V gene's germline CDR1 is SGHRS and CDR2 YFSETQ. This CDR3 is built from 12 residues. This CDR3 reads CASSDTYGELFF. The CDR3 bases are TGCGCCAGCAGCGACACCTATGGGGAACTGTTTTTT.

This chain connects TRBV27 to TRBJ1-5; TRBD1 aligns across 7 bases. The germline gives CDR1 MNHEY, CDR2 SMNVEV (reference sequence). The trim removed 5 bases at V and 4 bases at J, leaving 17 bases unmatched. This CDR3 comprises 18 residues. CDR3: CASSARILRDSRNQPQHF. The CDR3 DNA is TGTGCCAGCAGTGCCAGAATCCTCCGGGACAGCAGAAATCAGCCCCAGCATTTT.

This clonotype was seen a handful of times. The chain has TRBV25-1 and TRBJ1-2; D may be TRBD1 (5 bases). Trimming cost V 1 base and J 4 bases, with 10 bases left between them. The CDR3 is 14 residues long. Germline loops: CDR1 MGHDK, CDR2 SYGVNS. The CDR3 sequence: CASSELDRAYGYTF. The CDR3 DNA is TGTGCCAGCAGTGAATTAGACAGAGCCTATGGCTACACCTTC.

The rearrangement links TRBV20-1 to TRBJ2-1; D might be TRBD2 (6 bases). Per germline, CDR1 DFQATT and CDR2 SNEGSKA (reference sequence). This CDR3 contains 13 residues. Here the CDR3 reads CSLLAPGGNEQFF. CDR3 nucleotide sequence: TGCAGCCTACTTGCCCCCGGGGGAAATGAGCAGTTCTTC.

This clonotype was counted between two and nine times. J is TRBJ1-5 and V is TRBV19; no clear D gene. Germline V gene data show CDR1 as LNHDA and CDR2 as SQIVND (reference sequence). The CDR3 has 14 amino acids. V was trimmed by 3 bases and J by 5 bases, leaving 11 bases between them. The CDR3: CASSIVRQDQPQHF. The CDR3 DNA sequence: TGTGCCAGTAGTATTGTACGGCAAGATCAGCCCCAGCATTTT.

The rearrangement joins TRBV29-1 to TRBJ1-1; unclear D gene. The CDR3 has 15 amino acids. Germline lookup yields CDR1 SQVTM and CDR2 ANQGSEA. Trimming cost V 1 base and J 4 bases, with 16 bases left between them. The CDR3 sequence: CSVEVIPDGSTEAFF. CDR3 DNA sequence: TGCAGCGTTGAAGTAATACCGGATGGGTCCACTGAAGCTTTCTTT.

The CDR3 loop reads CASSLDPSRFGYTF. CDR3 in DNA: TGTGCCAGCAGCTTAGACCCGTCGAGGTTTGGCTACACCTTC. V is TRBV7-9 and J is TRBJ1-2; D gene uncertain. The germline CDR1 and CDR2 sequences are SEHNR and FQNEAQ (reference sequence). V lost 1 base, J lost 7 bases, and 13 bases lay in between. CDR3 length equals 14 residues.

The chain employs TRBV7-2 and TRBJ2-2, with 7 positions matching TRBD2. The length of the CDR3 is 16 residues. Germline V gives CDR1 SGHTA, CDR2 FQGNSA. V gave up 3 bases and J gave up 1 base; unmatched junction bases: 5. The CDR3 here is CASSLAPSGNTGELFF. The DNA of the CDR3 is TGTGCCAGCAGCTTGGCCCCTAGCGGGAACACCGGGGAGCTGTTTTTT.

There are a few counts of this clonotype. V is TRBV7-9 and J is TRBJ2-3; D perhaps matches TRBD1 (6 bases). The ends were cut back, 6 bases at V and 4 bases at J, with 11 bases in the middle. Germline CDR1 SEHNR, CDR2 FQNEAQ (reference sequence). The CDR3 contains 13 residues. CDR3 sequence reads: CASSQGNPDTQYF. DNA of the CDR3: TGTGCCAGCAGTCAGGGGAACCCAGATACGCAGTATTTT.

This chain uses TRBV5-1 with TRBJ2-1; D ambiguous. Trimming shortened V by 4 bases and J by 3 bases, and 14 bases separated the two germline ends. The germline gives CDR1 SGHRS, CDR2 YFSETQ. There are 15 residues in the CDR3. The CDR3 here is CASSPRVALYNEQFF. The CDR3 DNA reads TGCGCCAGCAGCCCACGGGTGGCCCTCTACAATGAGCAGTTCTTC.

The V call is TRBV14, the J call TRBJ2-5, with D possibly TRBD1 on 5 matching bases. The CDR3 covers 15 residues. The germline V gene encodes CDR1 SGHDN and CDR2 FVKESK. Trimming left V 0 bases short and J 2 bases short, with 10 bases between. The CDR3 sequence is CASSQDYAGQETQYF. The CDR3 DNA reads as TGTGCCAGCAGCCAAGATTATGCAGGGCAAGAGACCCAGTACTTC.

The gene calls are TRBV9 and TRBJ2-3; tentative D call: TRBD1 (5 bases). Germline V lookup: CDR1 SGDLS, CDR2 YYNGEE. V dropped 0 bases and J dropped 0 bases, with 11 bases sitting between them. The CDR3 loop spans 16 amino acids. The CDR3 loop reads CASSVATTASTDTQYF. For the CDR3, the DNA is TGTGCCAGCAGCGTAGCTACGACAGCTAGCACAGATACGCAGTATTTT.

The rearrangement uses TRBV6-6 and TRBJ1-1, with 7 bases fitting TRBD1. Germline V gene lookup returns CDR1 MNHNY and CDR2 SVGAGI (reference sequence). J was trimmed by 5 bases and V by 6 bases; bases with no gene match: 3. This CDR3 comprises 12 residues. CDR3 amino acids: CASRKQGTEAFF. The CDR3 DNA follows: TGTGCCAGCAGGAAACAGGGGACTGAAGCTTTCTTT.

This chain joins TRBV5-1 and TRBJ2-1; 8 bases are a match to TRBD1. V was clipped by 3 bases and J by 1 base; unmatched bases: 9. This CDR3 has 17 amino acids. Germline CDR1 is SGHRS and CDR2 is YFSETQ. CDR3 loop: CASSSPGQGISYNEQFF. CDR3 nucleotide sequence: TGCGCCAGCAGCTCGCCCGGACAGGGTATTTCCTACAATGAGCAGTTCTTC.

CDR3 amino acids: CASSFLEPGELFF. CDR3 DNA sequence: TGTGCCAGCAGCTTTTTGGAACCCGGGGAGCTGTTTTTT. This chain links TRBV7-9 with TRBJ2-2; D not certain. Germline-derived CDR1 and CDR2 are SEHNR and FQNEAQ (reference sequence). V gave up 3 bases and J gave up 6 bases, with 8 bases separating them. CDR3 length equals 13 residues.

V is TRBV10-3 and J is TRBJ2-1; 7 positions match TRBD1. J was trimmed by 5 bases and V by 4 bases; bases with no gene match: 2. Germline values: CDR1 ENHRY, CDR2 SYGVKD. This CDR3 is built from 13 residues. The CDR3 protein is CAISAGTDNEQFF. The CDR3 region has the DNA TGTGCCATCAGTGCTGGGACAGACAATGAGCAGTTCTTC.

This clonotype was seen ten or more times. A much bigger clone sits one base away, suggesting this may be a read error. V and J are TRBV12-5 and TRBJ2-7; D is perhaps TRBD1 (6 bases). Germline lookup yields CDR1 LGHNT and CDR2 FRNRAP. With 5 bases removed from V and 3 bases from J, the gap between germline ends came to 14 bases. The CDR3 totals 14 residues. In DNA, the CDR3 is TGTGCTAGTGGTGTTACGACACAGGGCTACGAGCAGTACTTC. Amino acids: CASGVTTQGYEQYF.

This rearrangement joins TRBV12-3 or TRBV12-4 to TRBJ2-7, with D perhaps being TRBD1 or TRBD2 (6 bases each). The V end was cut by 7 bases, the J end by 7 bases, with 17 bases between. The CDR3 sequence is 13 residues long. The CDR3 sequence: CASKPGAYNEQYF. In nucleotides, the CDR3 is TGTGCCAGCAAGCCGGGGGCCTACAATGAGCAGTACTTC.

J is TRBJ1-6 and V is TRBV2, with no clear D. The length of the CDR3 is 15 residues. The V end was cut by 1 base, the J end by 6 bases, with 10 bases between. Looked up from germline, CDR1 is SNHLY and CDR2 is FYNNEI. In DNA, the CDR3 is TGTGCCAGCAGTGAAGTCGGGTCGAGTAATTCACCCCTCCACTTT. Its translation is CASSEVGSSNSPLHF.

There are a few counts of this clonotype. This sequence joins TRBV28 and TRBJ1-6; no definite D call. V shed 7 bases and J shed 4 bases, with 8 bases lying between them. Germline V gene data show CDR1 as MDHEN and CDR2 as SYDVKM. The CDR3 extends over 13 amino acids. The CDR3 here is CASKTLYNSPLHF. The DNA for the CDR3 is TGTGCCAGCAAGACCCTTTATAATTCACCCCTCCACTTT.

This clonotype was found many times. This sequence joins TRBV27 and TRBJ1-1; no definite D call. With 0 bases removed from V and 11 bases from J, the gap between germline ends came to 19 bases. The length of the CDR3 is 15 residues. Germline CDR1 MNHEY, CDR2 SMNVEV (reference sequence). The CDR3 loop is CASSLSPGTASEAFF. The CDR3 nucleotides read TGTGCCAGCAGTTTATCGCCGGGAACCGCGAGCGAGGCTTTCTTT.

Worth noting for this clonotype: The junction departs from the called germline gene at one end, perhaps through a read error. V and J are TRBV30 and TRBJ1-1; D uncertain. The CDR3 spans 15 residues. Germline CDR1 reads GTSNPN; CDR2 reads SVGIG (reference sequence). The CDR3 DNA reads TGCGCCTGGAGTCCACGGCGGATGGAGAACACTGAAGCTTTCTTT. Encoded protein: CAWSPRRMENTEAFF.

This rearrangement joins TRBV12-3 or TRBV12-4 to TRBJ2-5; 7 bases map to TRBD2. Trimming cost V 5 bases and J 3 bases; bases outside gene matches: 9. The CDR3 is 15 residues long. The CDR3 sequence: CASSPPMAGEETQYF. In DNA, the CDR3 is TGTGCCAGCAGTCCCCCCATGGCGGGAGAAGAGACCCAGTACTTC.

This clonotype was picked up many times. The rearrangement uses TRBV7-6 and TRBJ1-1; D perhaps matches TRBD1 (5 bases). This CDR3 comprises 14 residues. V was shortened by 4 bases and J by 1 base, with 10 bases between the two germline ends. CDR1 is SGHVS and CDR2 is FNYEAQ in the germline V gene. The DNA of the CDR3 is TGTGCCAGCAGCTCCCCGGGGCGGAACACTGAAGCTTTCTTT. This codes for CASSSPGRNTEAFF.

This sequence joins TRBV12-3 or TRBV12-4 and TRBJ1-4, with D maybe TRBD1 (5 bases). The CDR3 is 17 residues long. The V and J ends lost 1 base and 0 bases respectively, with 12 bases between them. CDR3 coding DNA: TGTGCCAGCAGTTTAGGCCGCGGGACCGCAACTAATGAAAAACTGTTTTTT. Translation gives CASSLGRGTATNEKLFF.

This rearrangement joins TRBV20-1 to TRBJ1-1, with D uncertain. V lost 5 bases and J lost 2, with 18 bases in between. Germline CDR1 reads DFQATT; CDR2 reads SNEGSKA (reference sequence). This CDR3 has 15 residues. The CDR3 loop is CSAPQHDLDNTEAFF. CDR3 bases: TGCAGTGCTCCACAACACGACTTAGACAACACTGAAGCTTTCTTT.

CDR3 region: CSAKPGSSSVPPQYF. In nucleotides, the CDR3 is TGCAGTGCTAAGCCGGGGTCCTCTAGCGTTCCCCCGCAGTATTTT. This rearrangement joins TRBV20-1 to TRBJ2-3, with D tentatively TRBD2 (6 bases). Germline V lookup: CDR1 DFQATT, CDR2 SNEGSKA (reference sequence). The length of the CDR3 is 15 residues. Between the trimmed V and J ends, which lost 4 bases and 10 bases, there was a span of 24 bases.

This clonotype was counted between two and nine times. The chain couples TRBV9 to TRBJ2-1; D is ambiguous. The V end lost 2 bases, the J end lost 0 bases, and 9 bases lay between the germline ends. Germline CDR1 and CDR2: SGDLS and YYNGEE. The CDR3 covers 15 residues. CDR3 loop: CASSVFSSSYNEQFF. The CDR3 nucleotides are TGTGCCAGCAGCGTTTTTTCGAGCTCCTACAATGAGCAGTTCTTC.